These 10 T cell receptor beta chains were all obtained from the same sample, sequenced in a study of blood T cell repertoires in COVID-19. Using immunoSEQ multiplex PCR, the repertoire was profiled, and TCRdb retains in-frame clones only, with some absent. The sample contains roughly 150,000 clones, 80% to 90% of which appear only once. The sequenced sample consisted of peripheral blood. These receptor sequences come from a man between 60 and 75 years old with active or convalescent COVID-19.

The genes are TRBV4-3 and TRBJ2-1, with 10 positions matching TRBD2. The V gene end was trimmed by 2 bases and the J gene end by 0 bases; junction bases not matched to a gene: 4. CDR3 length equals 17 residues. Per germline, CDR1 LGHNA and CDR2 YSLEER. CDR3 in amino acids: CASSQQAGGSSYNEQFF. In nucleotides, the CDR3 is TGCGCCAGCAGCCAACAAGCGGGAGGGAGCTCCTACAATGAGCAGTTCTTC.

DNA of the CDR3: TGTGCCAGCAGCAGGGGACGAAACTACGAGCAGTACTTC. This encodes CASSRGRNYEQYF. The chain is built from TRBV12-3 or TRBV12-4 and TRBJ2-7; possible D gene TRBD1, 6 bases. The CDR3 contains 13 residues. Deletions cut 6 bases from V and 3 bases from J, with 12 bases between.

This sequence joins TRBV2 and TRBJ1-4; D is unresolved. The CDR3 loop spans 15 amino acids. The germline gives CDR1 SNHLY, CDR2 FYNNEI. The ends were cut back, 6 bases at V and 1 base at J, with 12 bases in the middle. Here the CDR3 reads CASRLSRQTNEKLFF. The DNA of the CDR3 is TGTGCCAGCAGACTGTCTCGCCAAACTAATGAAAAACTGTTTTTT.

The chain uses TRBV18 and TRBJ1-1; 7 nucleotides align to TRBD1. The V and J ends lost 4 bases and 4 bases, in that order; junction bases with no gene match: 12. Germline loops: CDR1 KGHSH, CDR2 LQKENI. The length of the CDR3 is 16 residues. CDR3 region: CASSLMRDRESTEAFF. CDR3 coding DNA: TGTGCCAGCTCACTAATGCGCGACAGGGAAAGCACTGAAGCTTTCTTT.

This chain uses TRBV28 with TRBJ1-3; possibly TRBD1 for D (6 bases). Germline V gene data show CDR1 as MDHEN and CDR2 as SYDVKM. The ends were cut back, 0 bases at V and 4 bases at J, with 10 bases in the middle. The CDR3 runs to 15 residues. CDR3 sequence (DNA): TGTGCCAGCAGTTTATGGGGGCAGGGGGGAAACACCATATATTTT. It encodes CASSLWGQGGNTIYF.

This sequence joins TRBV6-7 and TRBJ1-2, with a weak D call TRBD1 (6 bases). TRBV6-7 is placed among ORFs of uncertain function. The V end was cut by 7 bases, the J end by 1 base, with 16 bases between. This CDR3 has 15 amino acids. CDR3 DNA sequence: TGTGCCAGCAAACATATTGGGACACTTAACTATGGCTACACCTTC. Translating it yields CASKHIGTLNYGYTF.

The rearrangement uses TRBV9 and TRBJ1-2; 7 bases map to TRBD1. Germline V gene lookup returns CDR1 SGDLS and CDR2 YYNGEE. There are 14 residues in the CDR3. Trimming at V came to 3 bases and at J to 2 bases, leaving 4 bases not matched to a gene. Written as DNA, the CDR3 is TGTGCCAGCAGCGCGGGGACAGCCAACTATGGCTACACCTTC. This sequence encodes CASSAGTANYGYTF. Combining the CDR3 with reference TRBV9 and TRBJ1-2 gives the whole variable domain DSGVTQTPKHLITATGQRVTLRCSPRSGDLSVYWYQQSLDQGLQFLIQYYNGEERAKGNILERFSAQQFPDLHSELNLSSLELGDSALYFCASSAGTANYGYTFGSGTRLTVV.

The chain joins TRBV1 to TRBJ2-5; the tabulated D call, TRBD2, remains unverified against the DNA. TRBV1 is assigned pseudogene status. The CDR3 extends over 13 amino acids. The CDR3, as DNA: TGCACCAGCAGCCAAGCCAGCGGGGAGACCCAGTACTTC. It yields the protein CTSSQASGETQYF.

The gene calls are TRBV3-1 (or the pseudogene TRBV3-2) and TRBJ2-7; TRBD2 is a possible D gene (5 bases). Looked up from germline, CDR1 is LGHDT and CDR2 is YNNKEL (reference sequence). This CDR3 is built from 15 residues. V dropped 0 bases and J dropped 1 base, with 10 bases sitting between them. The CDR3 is CASSQEIQRSYEQYF. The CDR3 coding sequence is TGTGCCAGCAGCCAAGAAATCCAGCGGTCCTACGAGCAGTACTTC.

As DNA, the CDR3 is TGTGCCAACAATTCGACTAGCGGGGAGTACGAGCAGTACTTC. This gives the protein CANNSTSGEYEQYF. The chain couples TRBV28 to TRBJ2-7; 11 positions match TRBD2. CDR1 and CDR2 from the germline V gene are MDHEN and SYDVKM. Unmatched junction bases numbered 9, after V lost 10 bases and J lost 4 bases. The CDR3 runs 14 residues.